The 22 T cell receptor beta chains below were found in one sample sequenced in a study of a mutant IDH1 vaccine in newly diagnosed glioma. Antigens for these TCRs are unknown. Time point here: week 5, during vaccination. In the vaccine, a single dose held 300 ug of the mutant IDH1 20-mer peptide, along with topical imiquimod. Using immunoSEQ multiplex PCR, the repertoire was profiled, and TCRdb retains in-frame clones only, with some absent. The sample holds about 53,000 clones, 82% seen once. The sample was PBMCs, taken from a glioma patient whose treatment included an IDH1 peptide vaccine. All receptors derive from a woman younger than 30 with glioma. Some clones in this sample may be carry-over from other donors' samples.

The J gene is TRBJ1-3, the V gene TRBV12-2. TRBV12-2 is marked as a pseudogene. The CDR3 loop spans 19 amino acids. The CDR3 DNA sequence: TGTGCAAGTCGCTTAGGGGGGGTAATCGAGGGGACGGACGGAAACACCATATATTTT. This sequence encodes CASRLGGVIEGTDGNTIYF.

The chain's CDR3 is CASSEVETSGSHEQFF. CDR3 bases: TGTGCCAGCAGTGAAGTCGAGACTAGCGGGAGTCATGAGCAGTTCTTC. The chain employs TRBV6-1 and TRBJ2-1; 12 bases match TRBD2. Germline trimming cut 1 base from V and 8 bases from J; bases unmatched to any gene: 6. The CDR3 spans 16 residues. CDR1 is MNHNS, CDR2 SASEGT, per germline.

The chain has TRBV29-1 and TRBJ1-2, with 9 bases aligning to TRBD1. V was clipped by 6 bases and J by 5 bases; unmatched bases: 10. Germline V gene sequence: CDR1 SQVTM, CDR2 ANQGSEA. The CDR3 spans 14 residues. CDR3 amino acids: CSVRDREGLYGYTF. The CDR3 nucleotides read TGCAGCGTGCGGGACAGGGAAGGGCTATATGGCTACACCTTC.

The chain combines TRBV6-6 with TRBJ1-2, with TRBD1 as a possible D gene (6 bases). The CDR3 runs to 16 residues. V was pared by 11 bases and J by 8 bases, with 30 bases between. The V gene's germline CDR1 is MNHNY and CDR2 SVGAGI (reference sequence). CDR3 loop: CAVLRGTVSSGMGYTF. Here the CDR3 DNA reads TGTGCCGTCCTTAGGGGGACGGTCTCGTCTGGGATGGGCTACACCTTC.

The chain recombines TRBV19 with TRBJ1-1, with 9 bases aligning to TRBD1. The CDR3 has 15 residues. The ends lost 5 bases at V and 1 base at J; junction bases unmatched: 5. Per germline, CDR1 LNHDA and CDR2 SQIVND (reference sequence). The CDR3 sequence: CASSPDRGSNTEAFF. The CDR3, as DNA: TGTGCCAGTAGTCCGGACAGGGGATCGAACACTGAAGCTTTCTTT.

The rearrangement joins TRBV13 to TRBJ2-3, with 7 bases matching TRBD1. In germline, CDR1 is PRHDT, CDR2 FYEKMQ (reference sequence). V trimming: 0 bases; J trimming: 5 bases; junction bases outside the gene matches: 11. There are 17 residues in the CDR3. CDR3 residues: CASSLGFTGVVGDTQYF. CDR3 in DNA: TGTGCCAGCAGCTTAGGGTTTACAGGGGTGGTAGGAGATACGCAGTATTTT.

The chain recombines TRBV11-3 with TRBJ2-7, with 15 nucleotides matching TRBD2. V was clipped by 5 bases and J by 2 bases; unmatched bases: 7. This CDR3 is built from 17 residues. Germline values: CDR1 SGHNT, CDR2 YENEEA. In nucleotides, the CDR3 is TGTGCCAGCAGCAGGACTAGCGGGAGGGCCGTCGCCTACGAGCAGTACTTC. Its protein product is CASSRTSGRAVAYEQYF.

The gene calls are TRBV18 and TRBJ2-7, with 7 bases matching TRBD1. The CDR3 runs 16 residues. The V gene end was trimmed by 0 bases and the J gene end by 7 bases; junction bases not matched to a gene: 12. Germline assignment: CDR1 KGHSH and CDR2 LQKENI. The CDR3 DNA reads TGTGCCAGCTCACCACCGGAGAAATGGGCAGGGGGAGAGCAGTACTTC. Protein: CASSPPEKWAGGEQYF.

CDR3 loop: CASSLPDILGGYTF. CDR3 in DNA: TGCGCCAGCAGCCTCCCGGACATTCTCGGTGGCTACACCTTC. The rearrangement links TRBV5-1 to TRBJ1-2; a possible D gene is TRBD1 (5 bases). Trimming left V 4 bases short and J 7 bases short, with 17 bases between. Germline V lookup: CDR1 SGHRS, CDR2 YFSETQ. This CDR3 has 14 residues.

The V call is TRBV7-2, the J call TRBJ2-5; D uncertain. CDR3 length equals 11 residues. V was clipped by 5 bases and J by 7 bases, with 8 bases between them. Germline assignment: CDR1 SGHTA and CDR2 FQGNSA. The CDR3 DNA reads as TGTGCCAGCAGCACCCTGGGGACCCAGTACTTC. Translated: CASSTLGTQYF.

The chain couples TRBV4-1 to TRBJ2-7; D call uncertain. Germline V gene data show CDR1 as MGHRA and CDR2 as YSYEKL. The CDR3 sequence is 14 residues long. Trimming shortened V by 0 bases and J by 4 bases, and 10 bases separated the two germline ends. CDR3 DNA: TGCGCCAGCAGCCAAGAAAGGGTGGGGTACGAGCAGTACTTC. Its protein is CASSQERVGYEQYF.

This clone was counted once. This sequence joins TRBV4-2 and TRBJ1-2, with TRBD1 as a possible D gene (5 bases). This CDR3 is built from 15 residues. The germline V gene has CDR1 LGHNA and CDR2 YNFKEQ. V was clipped by 1 base and J by 0 bases, with 9 bases between them. CDR3 amino acids: CASSQGDGPNYGYTF. CDR3 coding DNA: TGTGCCAGCAGCCAAGGGGACGGGCCTAACTATGGCTACACCTTC.

The V call is TRBV28, the J call TRBJ2-7; weak D call: TRBD1 (6 bases). Germline loops: CDR1 MDHEN, CDR2 SYDVKM. The CDR3 loop spans 14 amino acids. With 8 bases removed from V and 2 bases from J, the gap between germline ends came to 16 bases. CDR3 sequence (DNA): TGTGCCAGCGGATTCACAGGGTTTCCCTACGAGCAGTACTTC. This translates into CASGFTGFPYEQYF.

The rearrangement links TRBV5-1 to TRBJ1-1; TRBD1 might be the D (5 bases). Per germline, CDR1 SGHRS and CDR2 YFSETQ. The germline V and J ends were trimmed by 5 bases and 0 bases, with 17 bases remaining between them. CDR3 length: 16 amino acids. CDR3 DNA sequence: TGCGCCAGCAGTTACAGACCGGGACTTATGAACACTGAAGCTTTCTTT. Amino acid sequence: CASSYRPGLMNTEAFF. Filled out from reference TRBV5-1 and TRBJ1-1, the complete variable domain reads KAGVTQTPRYLIKTRGQQVTLSCSPISGHRSVSWYQQTPGQGLQFLFEYFSETQRNKGNFPGRFSGRQFSNSRSEMNVSTLELGDSALYLCASSYRPGLMNTEAFFGQGTRLTVV.

This clone came up a few times. The rearrangement uses TRBV5-1 and TRBJ1-1; 7 nucleotides align to TRBD1. Germline V gene data show CDR1 as SGHRS and CDR2 as YFSETQ. J was trimmed by 3 bases and V by 3 bases; bases with no gene match: 2. CDR3 length: 13 amino acids. The CDR3 DNA follows: TGCGCCAGCAGCTCCAGGGGGGACACTGAAGCTTTCTTT. Translated, it gives CASSSRGDTEAFF.

The rearrangement uses TRBV23-1 and TRBJ1-4, with TRBD1 matching over 9 bases. TRBV23-1 qualifies as an ORF whose function is uncertain. J was trimmed by 6 bases and V by 8 bases; bases with no gene match: 19. This CDR3 is built from 18 residues. CDR3 loop: CASFLPDSNRGQYEKLFF. The CDR3 coding sequence is TGCGCCAGCTTTCTCCCCGATTCCAACAGGGGGCAGTATGAAAAACTGTTTTTT.

This chain joins TRBV27 and TRBJ1-2; a possible D gene is TRBD1 (5 bases). The germline gives CDR1 MNHEY, CDR2 SMNVEV (reference sequence). This CDR3 is built from 14 residues. V gave up 5 bases and J gave up 4 bases, with 14 bases separating them. As DNA, the CDR3 is TGTGCCAGCAGTCCGGGACGGACGTTCTATGGCTACACCTTC. Encoded protein: CASSPGRTFYGYTF.

The CDR3 bases are TGTGCCAGCAAAATAAAGGGGGCCGGGGAGCAGTACTTC. This gives the protein CASKIKGAGEQYF. The chain joins TRBV6-5 to TRBJ2-7, with 7 bases that match TRBD1. There are 13 residues in the CDR3. Germline-derived CDR1 and CDR2 are MNHEY and SVGAGI. With V trimmed by 7 bases and J by 7 bases, 10 bases remained unmatched.

J is TRBJ2-4 and V is TRBV19; D is undetermined. V was cut by 5 bases and J by 1 base, with 15 bases left in between. There are 16 residues in the CDR3. The germline V gene encodes CDR1 LNHDA and CDR2 SQIVND (reference sequence). The CDR3 sequence is CASSLGPGRAKNIQYF. CDR3 nucleotides: TGTGCCAGTAGTCTCGGCCCAGGCAGGGCCAAAAACATTCAGTACTTC. Supplemented by reference TRBV19 and TRBJ2-4, the full variable domain reads DGGITQSPKYLFRKEGQNVTLSCEQNLNHDAMYWYRQDPGQGLRLIYYSQIVNDFQKGDIAEGYSVSREKKESFPLTVTSAQKNPTAFYLCASSLGPGRAKNIQYFGAGTRLSVL.

The chain is built from TRBV5-4 and TRBJ2-5; 12 nucleotides match TRBD2. This CDR3 comprises 13 residues. Germline V gene lookup returns CDR1 SGHNT and CDR2 YYREEE (reference sequence). Trimming cost V 5 bases and J 5 bases; bases outside gene matches: 1. CDR3 protein: CASRGTSGETQYF. The CDR3 DNA reads TGTGCCAGCAGAGGGACTAGCGGGGAGACCCAGTACTTC.

Sample share makes this clone medium-sized (0.01 to 0.1%). The chain uses TRBV9 and TRBJ1-1; 8 bases line up with TRBD1. The junction had 9 bases not matched to a gene; V was cut back by 1 base and J by 1 base. This CDR3 region has 17 residues. Germline CDR1 SGDLS, CDR2 YYNGEE. Here the CDR3 reads CASSVLTPGGGNTEAFF. CDR3 DNA sequence: TGTGCCAGCAGCGTATTGACTCCAGGGGGCGGGAACACTGAAGCTTTCTTT.

The genes are TRBV4-1 and TRBJ2-7; the D gene could be TRBD1 or TRBD2 (5 bases each). CDR1 is MGHRA and CDR2 is YSYEKL in the germline V gene. There are 13 residues in the CDR3. With 5 bases removed from V and 1 base from J, the gap between germline ends came to 9 bases. The CDR3 DNA is TGCGCCAGCAGCGGGGGAACTTCCTACGAGCAGTACTTC. Translated, it gives CASSGGTSYEQYF.